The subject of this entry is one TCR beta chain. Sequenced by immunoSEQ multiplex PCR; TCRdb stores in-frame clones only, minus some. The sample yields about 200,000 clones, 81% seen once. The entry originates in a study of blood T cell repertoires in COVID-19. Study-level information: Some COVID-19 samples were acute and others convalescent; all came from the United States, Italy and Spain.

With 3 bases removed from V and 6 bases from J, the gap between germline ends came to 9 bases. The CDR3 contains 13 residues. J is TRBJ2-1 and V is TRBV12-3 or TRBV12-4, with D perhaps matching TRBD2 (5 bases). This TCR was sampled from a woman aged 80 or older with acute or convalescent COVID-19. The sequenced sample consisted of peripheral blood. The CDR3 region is CASSFEGLNEQFF. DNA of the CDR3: TGTGCCAGCAGTTTCGAGGGTCTCAATGAGCAGTTCTTC.